What follows are 17 T cell receptor beta chains derived from one specimen sequenced in a study of T-cell reconstitution after alpha-beta-depleted transplantation in children. Preparation of the TCRbeta library was carried out with unique molecular identifiers. TCRdb called the PCR reads again in MiXCR, with one record for every CDR3 protein. The table has fewer than 700,000 distinct CDR3 sequences, 10% to 15% seen once; the top ten hold around 2.2%. The input for sequencing was PBMCs, mostly from graft donor cells, taken 360 days after TCRalphabeta/CD19-depleted stem cell transplant. Source of these receptors: a male patient aged 5 to 17 who had a stem cell transplant for acute myeloid leukemia, so the T cells may come from the graft donor.

CDR3 sequence reads: CSARDQLAGPSNNYEQYF. The CDR3 DNA is TGCAGTGCTAGAGACCAACTAGCGGGACCATCAAACAACTACGAGCAGTACTTC. The gene calls are TRBV20-1 and TRBJ2-7, with 10 bases fitting TRBD2. Germline V gives CDR1 DFQATT, CDR2 SNEGSKA (reference sequence). This CDR3 has 18 amino acids. Trimming at V came to 0 bases and at J to 3 bases, leaving 14 bases not matched to a gene.

Of note for this clonotype: One end of the junction does not line up with germline, which may come from a read error. The chain joins TRBV7-9 to TRBJ2-1; D is possibly TRBD2 (6 bases). Germline lookup yields CDR1 SEHNR and CDR2 FQNEAQ (reference sequence). The CDR3 is 9 residues long. The CDR3 nucleotides are TGTGCCAGCAGCTTAGCCGGGACTTTC. It yields the protein CASSLAGTF.

The chain recombines TRBV7-2 with TRBJ2-5; tentative D call: TRBD1 (6 bases). V dropped 2 bases and J dropped 6 bases, with 16 bases sitting between them. Germline lookup yields CDR1 SGHTA and CDR2 FQGNSA. This CDR3 is built from 15 residues. Here the CDR3 reads CASSLLSGDVKTQYF. DNA of the CDR3: TGTGCCAGCAGCTTACTATCAGGGGACGTAAAGACCCAGTACTTC.

This rearrangement joins TRBV14 to TRBJ2-1; 9 positions match TRBD2. This CDR3 is 18 amino acids long. The germline V gene encodes CDR1 SGHDN and CDR2 FVKESK. The J segment lost 8 bases and the V segment lost 4 bases, leaving 18 bases of the junction unmatched. CDR3 coding DNA: TGTGCCAGCAGCCGACCTAGGACTAGCGAGTCGAGTGGCGATGAGCAGTTCTTC. The encoded protein is CASSRPRTSESSGDEQFF.

This chain links TRBV20-1 with TRBJ2-1, with 12 bases aligning to TRBD2. The V segment lost 4 bases and the J segment 9 bases; nucleotides outside the gene matches: 7. CDR1 is DFQATT and CDR2 is SNEGSKA in the germline V gene (reference sequence). This CDR3 is built from 14 residues. The DNA for the CDR3 is TGCAGTGCTACCCAACTAGCGGGAGGTCCTGAGCAGTTCTTC. Residues: CSATQLAGGPEQFF.

This clonotype was recorded a few times. The chain employs TRBV28 and TRBJ1-2; perhaps TRBD1 as D (5 bases). Germline V CDR1 and CDR2: MDHEN, SYDVKM. The CDR3 loop spans 15 amino acids. V gave up 1 base and J gave up 0 bases, with 9 bases separating them. As DNA, the CDR3 is TGTGCCAGCAGTTTATTCGGGGCCCCTAACTATGGCTACACCTTC. Its protein product is CASSLFGAPNYGYTF.

This clonotype was detected ten times or more. The chain carries TRBV12-3 or TRBV12-4 and TRBJ2-1, with 8 nucleotides matching TRBD2. The junction had 7 bases not matched to a gene; V was cut back by 6 bases and J by 3 bases. The CDR3 spans 15 residues. As DNA, the CDR3 is TGTGCCAGCAGCCGGAGCGGGGGCCGCTACAATGAGCAGTTCTTC. Its translation is CASSRSGGRYNEQFF.

This clonotype came up many times. This chain joins TRBV20-1 and TRBJ1-1; D unclear. CDR3 length equals 11 residues. Trimming removed 3 bases from V and 10 bases from J, with 12 bases in between. Germline CDR1 DFQATT, CDR2 SNEGSKA (reference sequence). This chain's CDR3 is CSARELLGAFF. For the CDR3, the DNA is TGCAGTGCTAGGGAACTATTAGGAGCTTTCTTT.

The chain carries TRBV29-1 and TRBJ2-5; no clear D gene. The CDR3 is made up of 12 amino acids. Between the trimmed V and J ends, which lost 8 bases and 4 bases, there was a span of 14 bases. Germline CDR1 SQVTM, CDR2 ANQGSEA. The CDR3 sequence is CSSGSFRETQYF. The CDR3 region has the DNA TGCAGCTCTGGGTCGTTTAGAGAGACCCAGTACTTC.

This clonotype was seen more than once but under ten times. Compared with germline, one end of the junction differs, possibly owing to a read error. Here the CDR3 DNA reads TGTGCCAGCTGTTACGAGGGAAGCTCCTACAATGAGCAGTTCTTC. This gives the protein CASCYEGSSYNEQFF. This chain links TRBV6-5 with TRBJ2-1; D is perhaps TRBD2 (5 bases). Looked up from germline, CDR1 is MNHEY and CDR2 is SVGAGI. The CDR3 contains 15 residues.

The gene calls are TRBV9 and TRBJ2-2; 7 bases fit TRBD2. CDR3 size: 17 residues. The V gene end was trimmed by 0 bases and the J gene end by 0 bases; junction bases not matched to a gene: 5. CDR1 and CDR2 from the germline V gene are SGDLS and YYNGEE. CDR3 coding DNA: TGTGCCAGCAGCGTAGCTGGGGAGGGTCCGAACACCGGGGAGCTGTTTTTT. Protein product: CASSVAGEGPNTGELFF.

This clonotype was counted a few times. This CDR3 reads CATSDITGSGANVLTF. CDR3 coding DNA: TGTGCCACCAGTGATATAACAGGGTCCGGGGCCAACGTCCTGACTTTC. The rearrangement links TRBV24-1 to TRBJ2-6, with D perhaps TRBD1 (6 bases). Trimming cost V 3 bases and J 4 bases, with 12 bases left between them. The CDR3 spans 16 residues. CDR1 is KGHDR and CDR2 is SFDVKD in the germline V gene.

This clonotype was counted a few times. This chain joins TRBV11-1 and TRBJ1-1, with D maybe TRBD1 (6 bases). V was trimmed by 2 bases and J by 1 base, leaving 20 bases between them. Germline CDR1 reads SGHAT; CDR2 reads FQDESV (reference sequence). This CDR3 has 18 amino acids. The DNA of the CDR3 is TGTGCCAGCAGCTTATGGGCAGGGGCAGGATATGAGAACACTGAAGCTTTCTTT. Translating it yields CASSLWAGAGYENTEAFF.

This clonotype has a handful of counts. The genes are TRBV4-3 and TRBJ2-3, with D unclear. CDR1 and CDR2 from the germline V gene are LGHNA and YSLEER. With 4 bases removed from V and 10 bases from J, the gap between germline ends came to 21 bases. This CDR3 contains 15 residues. The CDR3 sequence: CASSLQGATGYAQYF. DNA for the CDR3: TGCGCCAGCAGCCTTCAAGGCGCGACCGGATATGCGCAGTATTTT.

The J gene is TRBJ2-7, the V gene TRBV21-1; the D call in the table, TRBD2, was not verified against the DNA. TRBV21-1 is assigned pseudogene status. This CDR3 is built from 17 residues. In DNA form, the CDR3 reads TGTGCCAGCAGCAAAGGGGAGATTAGCGGGCCTCAGTTCGAGCAGTACTTC. This translates into CASSKGEISGPQFEQYF.

In this sample, this clonotype turned up many times. V is TRBV7-3 and J is TRBJ2-3; 13 positions agree with TRBD2. Germline CDR1 reads SGHTA; CDR2 reads FQGTGA. The CDR3 runs 16 residues. The V gene end was trimmed by 6 bases and the J gene end by 5 bases; junction bases not matched to a gene: 8. The CDR3 loop reads CASSALAGGPKDTQYF. DNA for the CDR3: TGTGCCAGCAGTGCACTAGCGGGAGGGCCTAAAGATACGCAGTATTTT. The full variable domain, completed using reference TRBV7-3 and TRBJ2-3, is GAGVSQTPSNKVTEKGKYVELRCDPISGHTALYWYRQSLGQGPEFLIYFQGTGAADDSGLPNDRFFAVRPEGSVSTLKIQRTERGDSAVYLCASSALAGGPKDTQYFGPGTRLTVL.

The chain is built from TRBV25-1 and TRBJ2-6; D perhaps matches TRBD1 (5 bases). Trimming removed 4 bases from V and 4 bases from J, with 11 bases in between. Germline CDR1 and CDR2: MGHDK and SYGVNS. This CDR3 is built from 15 residues. CDR3 DNA sequence: TGTGCCAGCAGTGCGGTCAGGGAAGGGGCCAACGTCCTGACTTTC. It codes for CASSAVREGANVLTF.